Sequencing of this TCR beta chain was carried out in a study of T cell responses to AZD1222 COVID-19 vaccine. Study as a whole: Some second doses came at about 4 weeks and others at about 12 weeks; these were pooled.

Unmatched junction bases numbered 5, after V lost 8 bases and J lost 0 bases. Germline V gene lookup returns CDR1 LNHDA and CDR2 SQIVND (reference sequence). The CDR3 is 14 residues long. Study observations and caveats: Females outnumbered males among donors, who were mostly white British; clonal diversity was possibly underestimated. None of the repertoires were sampled until the peak T cell response had passed. Per reports, nearly half of all spike-specific TCRs target regions that are unmutated in variants.

This clone has just one count. Its target is not known. Clones were read by immunoSEQ multiplex PCR, and TCRdb kept only the in-frame ones, dropping some. This sample yields some 120,000 clones, of which 88% are seen a single time; approximately 7% belongs to the top ten. The specimen was peripheral blood, collected on day 0 of AZD1222 vaccination. The chain links TRBV19 to TRBJ1-2; 8 bases line up with TRBD1. The sequence was collected from an adult in good health. DNA of the CDR3: TGTGCCAGTCTAGGACAGGGTGCTAACTATGGCTACACCTTC. It codes for CASLGQGANYGYTF.